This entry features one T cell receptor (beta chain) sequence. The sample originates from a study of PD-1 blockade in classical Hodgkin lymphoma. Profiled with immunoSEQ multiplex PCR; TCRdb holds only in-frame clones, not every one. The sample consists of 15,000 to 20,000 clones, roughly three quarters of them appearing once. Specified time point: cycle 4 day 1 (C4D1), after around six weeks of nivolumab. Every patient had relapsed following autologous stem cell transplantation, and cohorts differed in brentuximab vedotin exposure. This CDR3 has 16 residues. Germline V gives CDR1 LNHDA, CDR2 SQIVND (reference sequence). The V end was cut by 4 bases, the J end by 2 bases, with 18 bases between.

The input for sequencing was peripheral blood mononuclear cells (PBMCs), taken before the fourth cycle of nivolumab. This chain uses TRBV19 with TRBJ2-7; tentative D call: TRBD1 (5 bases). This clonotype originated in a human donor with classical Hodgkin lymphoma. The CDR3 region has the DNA TGTGCCAGTAGTAGACTTCAGGGCGCCGCTACCTACGAGCAGTACTTC. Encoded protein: CASSRLQGAATYEQYF.